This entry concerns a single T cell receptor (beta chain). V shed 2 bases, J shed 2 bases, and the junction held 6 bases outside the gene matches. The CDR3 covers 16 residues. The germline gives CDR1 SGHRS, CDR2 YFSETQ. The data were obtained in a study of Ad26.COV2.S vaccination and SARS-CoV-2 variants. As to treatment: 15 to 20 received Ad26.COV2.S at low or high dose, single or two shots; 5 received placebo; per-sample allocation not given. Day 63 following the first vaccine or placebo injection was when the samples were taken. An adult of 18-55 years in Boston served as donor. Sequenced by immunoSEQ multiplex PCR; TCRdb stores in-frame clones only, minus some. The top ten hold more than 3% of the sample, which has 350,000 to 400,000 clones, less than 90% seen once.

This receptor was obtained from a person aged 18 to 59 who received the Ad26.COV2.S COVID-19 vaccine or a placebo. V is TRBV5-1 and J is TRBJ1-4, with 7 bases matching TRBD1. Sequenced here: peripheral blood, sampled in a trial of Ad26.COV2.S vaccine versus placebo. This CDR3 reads CASSLNPRGTNEKLFF. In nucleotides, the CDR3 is TGCGCCAGCAGCTTAAATCCCAGGGGGACTAATGAAAAACTGTTTTTT.